The clone carrying this T cell receptor beta chain was picked up one time. Antigen specificity is unknown. Unique molecular identifiers were present in the TCR beta cDNA libraries. Researchers reported 400,000 to 600,000 cDNA molecules coming from 1 to 10 million T cells. TCRdb re-analysed the PCR reads in MiXCR, keeping a single row per CDR3 protein. The sample consists of 650,000 to 850,000 distinct CDR3 sequences, 46% of them appearing once. The entry originates in a study of post-analysis software for immune sequencing data. Findings and limits, study-wide: Relative to controls, patients had 4 or 5 TRBV segments at higher frequency, with TRBV5-6, TRBV5-1 and TRBV20-1 among these. Samples prepared in the same batch strongly co-clustered by F measure. Controls had significantly higher normalized Chao1 diversity than multiple sclerosis patients.

Per the germline V gene, CDR1 is SQVTM and CDR2 is ANQGSEA. CDR3 size: 13 residues. Trimming took 0 bases from V and 4 from J, leaving 8 bases between them. This receptor was obtained from a girl between 10 and 17 years old with multiple sclerosis. The source material was blood. This chain uses TRBV29-1 with TRBJ2-3; D is undetermined. The CDR3 here is CSVEEGSPDTQYF. As DNA, the CDR3 is TGCAGCGTTGAAGAGGGTAGCCCAGATACGCAGTATTTT.